This passage covers 5 T cell receptor beta chains from one sample sequenced in a study of tumor-infiltrating lymphocytes in primary liver carcinoma. It was unsorted whole blood that yielded blood RNA, and germline DNA was also extracted. The input was 450 to 550 ng total RNA; TCR beta cDNA was made from it with a constant-region primer. Libraries of TCR beta came from three nested multiplex PCR rounds with slightly modified ARM-PCR. With TRBV1-TRBV30 forward primers and a C-beta reverse primer, the first two PCR rounds were run for roughly 9 cycles each. TCRdb reanalysed the multiplex PCR reads using MiXCR and keeps one entry per CDR3 protein. The profile covers 330,000 or so distinct CDR3 sequences, with approximately 64% appearing a single time and roughly 6% taken by the ten largest. The sample comprised peripheral blood. The receptors derive from a man aged 35 to 55 with primary liver carcinoma and hepatitis B virus infection.

As for this clonotype: A much larger clone lies a single base off, so this may be a read error. The chain employs TRBV29-1 and TRBJ2-1; 7 nucleotides align to TRBD2. This CDR3 is built from 14 residues. Germline V gene sequence: CDR1 SQVTM, CDR2 ANQGSEA. The CDR3: CGAAGGSSYNEQFF. The CDR3 coding sequence is TGCGGCGCCGCCGGGGGGAGCTCCTACAATGAGCAGTTCTTC.

About this clonotype: This could be a read error, since a much larger clone is one nucleotide away. The chain carries TRBV30 and TRBJ1-2; no firm D call. The ends were cut back, 0 bases at V and 2 bases at J, with 7 bases in the middle. CDR1 and CDR2 (germline): GTSNPN, SVGIG (reference sequence). The CDR3 has 13 residues. Written as DNA, the CDR3 is TGTGCCTGGAGTGTAACGCCCAACTATGGCTACACCTTC. Translated: CAWSVTPNYGYTF.

This clonotype was found many times. The genes are TRBV6-2 or TRBV6-3 and TRBJ2-7; possible D gene TRBD1, 7 bases. Trimming removed 5 bases at V and 2 bases at J, with 13 bases between. Germline V gene lookup returns CDR1 MNHEY and CDR2 SVGEGT. The CDR3 is 14 residues long. The CDR3 DNA reads as TGTGCCAGCAGTCCCCAGGGGGAGGCCTACGAGCAGTACTTC. Its protein product is CASSPQGEAYEQYF.

Only a few counts were recorded for this clonotype. The chain carries TRBV30 and TRBJ1-1; tentative D call: TRBD1 (6 bases). V gave up 4 bases and J gave up 3 bases, with 12 bases separating them. This CDR3 is 13 amino acids long. Germline CDR1 is GTSNPN and CDR2 is SVGIG (reference sequence). CDR3 residues: CAWTRTEYTEAFF. CDR3 in DNA: TGTGCCTGGACGCGGACAGAGTACACTGAAGCTTTCTTT.

This sequence joins TRBV19 and TRBJ1-1, with TRBD1 identical over 8 bases. Germline V gene data show CDR1 as LNHDA and CDR2 as SQIVND (reference sequence). The CDR3 has 14 amino acids. V shed 10 bases, J shed 1 base, and the junction held 8 bases outside the gene matches. CDR3 protein: CATSATGANTEAFF. The CDR3 bases are TGTGCCACCTCCGCGACAGGGGCGAACACTGAAGCTTTCTTT.